A selection of T cell receptor beta chains follows, all from one sample in a study of blood T cell repertoires in COVID-19. Repertoires were generated with immunoSEQ multiplex PCR, while TCRdb's copy carries only in-frame clones and drops some. The table records about 36,000 clones, around 85% of them present only once. The sequenced sample was peripheral blood. All receptors come from a human donor in a cohort sampled during active COVID-19. Each CDR3 is given with its conserved first and last residue. D genes are given only for firm matches. Clone sizes are given selectively: once, few, many, or a class where the clone is expanded.

j_call | v_call | clone_size | d_call | cdr3_nt | cdr3_aa
TRBJ1-2 | TRBV19 | medium-sized | - | TGTGCCAGTAGTATAGGCACCAGAGGCTACACCTTC | CASSIGTRGYTF
TRBJ2-1 | TRBV7-9 | - | - | TGTGCCAGCAGCCGAAGGGGGGGAAACAATGAGCAGTTCTTC | CASSRRGGNNEQFF
TRBJ2-7 | TRBV28 | - | TRBD1 | TGTGCCAGCAGTTCTCCAACAGGGGGAGACCACGAGCAGTACTTC | CASSSPTGGDHEQYF
TRBJ1-2 | TRBV6-5 | - | - | TGTGCCAGCAGTTCCAGGGAACGCTACACCTTC | CASSSRERYTF
TRBJ2-5 | TRBV7-8 | - | TRBD1 | TGTGCCAGCAGCTCGAGGACAGGGGAAGAGACCCAGTACTTC | CASSSRTGEETQYF
TRBJ2-1 | TRBV6-5 | - | TRBD2 | TGTGCCATCTCACTAGCGGGGAGGCGCAATGAGCAGTTCTTC | CAISLAGRRNEQFF
TRBJ2-5 | TRBV24-1 | - | TRBD1 | TGTGCCACCAGTGATTCGCACAGGGGGCGAGAGACCCAGTACTTC | CATSDSHRGRETQYF
TRBJ1-1 | TRBV9 | - | - | TGTGCCAGCAGCGTAGTGGTACATTATTCCCCGAACACTGAAGCTTTCTTT | CASSVVVHYSPNTEAFF
TRBJ2-3 | TRBV9 | - | - | TGTGCCAGCACCGCCAGGACCGGGCTAGAGGGAGATACGCAGTATTTT | CASTARTGLEGDTQYF
TRBJ1-2 | TRBV29-1 | few | - | TGCAGCGTTGACGCGGGAACTTATGGCTACACCTTC | CSVDAGTYGYTF
TRBJ2-7 | TRBV7-2 | - | TRBD2 | TGTGCCAGCAGGACGCGGGGGGGGCCCTCCTACGAGCAGTACTTC | CASRTRGGPSYEQYF
TRBJ1-3 | TRBV7-8 | few | - | TGTGCCAGCAGCACGGGGATCTCTGGAAACACCATATATTTT | CASSTGISGNTIYF
TRBJ2-1 | TRBV7-2 | - | TRBD2 | TGTGCCAGCAGCTTAGACTGGACTAGCGGGGCTTGGGGGTTCTTC | CASSLDWTSGAWGFF
TRBJ2-1 | TRBV7-2 | - | TRBD2 | TGTGCCAGCAGCTTTAAGCGGGGGCTTTCGGGTGAGCAGTTCTTC | CASSFKRGLSGEQFF
TRBJ2-3 | TRBV6-2/TRBV6-3 | - | TRBD2 | TGTGCCAGCAGTTACTCGTGGGCTAGCGGGGGGGCCATGGATACGCAGTATTTT | CASSYSWASGGAMDTQYF
TRBJ2-3 | TRBV27 | - | - | TGTGCCAGCAGTTTCGTGGCCACAGATACGCAGTATTTT | CASSFVATDTQYF
TRBJ2-7 | TRBV5-1 | - | TRBD1 | TGCGCCAGCAGCTTGGCCGCTACCTGGACAGGGGGATACGAGCAGTACTTC | CASSLAATWTGGYEQYF
TRBJ2-1 | TRBV21-1 | once | - | TGTGCCAGCGGGCATGAGCAGTTCTTC | CASGHEQFF
TRBJ2-7 | TRBV9 | - | - | TGTGCCAGCAGCGTAGGGGGAGACAGGCTCAACTCCTACGAGCAGTACTTC | CASSVGGDRLNSYEQYF
TRBJ2-1 | TRBV4-3 | - | TRBD2 | TGCGCCAGCAGCCAAGATCGATCCCTAGCGGGGGGGCTTGAGCAGTTCTTC | CASSQDRSLAGGLEQFF
TRBJ2-5 | TRBV24-1 | - | TRBD2 | TGTGCCACCAGTGACCCCGGGACTAGCGGGGGAGATCAAGAGACCCAGTACTTC | CATSDPGTSGGDQETQYF
TRBJ2-2 | TRBV7-2 | - | - | TGTGCCAGCAGCTTAGCGTCTGTAGGGGGTAGGAAGGCGAACACCGGGGAGCTGTTTTTT | CASSLASVGGRKANTGELFF
TRBJ2-1 | TRBV7-9 | - | TRBD2 | TGTGCCAGCAGCTTAGGGTCGGGGGGAGGAGTCAATGAGCAGTTCTTC | CASSLGSGGGVNEQFF
TRBJ2-3 | TRBV3-1/TRBV3-2 | - | - | TGTGCCAGCAGCCAAGGAATGGTAGATAGCACAGATACGCAGTATTTT | CASSQGMVDSTDTQYF